This T cell receptor (beta chain) was captured by sequencing in a study of blood T cell repertoires in COVID-19. Across the whole study: Material from acute and convalescent COVID-19 was sourced from the United States, Italy and Spain. From T cells, B-cell-depleted T cells, or PBMCs came the material, which was cDNA or gDNA.

This clone has only a few counts. In the study's own analysis: How many nucleated cells were present was estimated from reference gene primer amplification. Clones were read by immunoSEQ multiplex PCR, and TCRdb kept only the in-frame ones, dropping some. D and trimming come from the DNA, and the V and J calls and clone size come from that table. The table shows about 80,000 clones, with under 80% occurring only once. The CDR3 runs 16 residues. Germline V gene sequence: CDR1 SGHKS, CDR2 YYEKEE (reference sequence). V lost 4 bases and J 0 bases, leaving 14 bases between the germline ends. The sample consisted of peripheral blood. The chain carries TRBV5-5 and TRBJ2-1; D may be TRBD2 (8 bases). The TCR originated in a human donor in a cohort sampled during active COVID-19. CDR3 loop: CASSVRGTSSYNEQFF. As DNA, the CDR3 is TGTGCCAGCAGCGTCAGGGGGACTAGCTCCTACAATGAGCAGTTCTTC.